The T cell receptor (beta chain) under discussion was sequenced for a study of blood T cell repertoires in COVID-19. Overall study: Italy, Spain and the United States were the sources of the convalescent and acute COVID-19 samples. In each case, the material was cDNA or gDNA derived from T cells, B-cell-depleted T cells, or PBMCs.

As handled by the study authors: It was from reference gene primer amplification that nucleated cell counts were estimated. Generated by immunoSEQ multiplex PCR, the TCRdb table keeps only in-frame clones and is missing some. That table supplies the V and J calls and clone size; D and trimming were determined from the DNA. This table has roughly 250,000 clones, roughly 88% appearing once. Recruited during active infection, patients (from Seattle) were subsequently followed longitudinally. Looked up from germline, CDR1 is SGHTS and CDR2 is YDEGEE. The CDR3 consists of 15 residues. Trimming took 0 bases from V and 3 from J, leaving 12 bases between them.

This receptor was obtained from a human donor with COVID-19, enrolled during active disease. The donor label of this sample is uncertain. Specimen: peripheral blood. The V gene is TRBV5-8, the J gene TRBJ1-2; D remains unclear. CDR3 sequence reads: CASSLGGGYYYGYTF. Written as DNA, the CDR3 is TGTGCCAGCAGCTTGGGAGGAGGTTACTACTATGGCTACACCTTC.